This TCR beta chain comes out of a study of T cell responses to AZD1222 COVID-19 vaccine. Clones were sequenced by immunoSEQ multiplex PCR, and TCRdb holds only the in-frame ones, with some missing. The data show about 120,000 clones, with 86% seen just once and around 3% held by the top ten. Remarks on this clone: The antigen is undetermined.

General observations from the study: Regions 160-218 and 743-854 dominated among vaccine-associated CD4 TCRs spanning spike. Repertoires were obtained solely post-peak T cell response.

V lost 6 bases and J 2 bases, leaving 19 bases between the germline ends. The CDR3 covers 15 residues. Germline V gene data show CDR1 as SQVTM and CDR2 as ANQGSEA. The chain combines TRBV29-1 with TRBJ1-2, with D perhaps TRBD1 (6 bases). Sequenced here: peripheral blood, sampled 28 days after the second AZD1222 dose. This TCR was sampled from an adult who received the AZD1222 COVID-19 vaccine. CDR3 region: CSVAGPTGANYGYTF. The CDR3 nucleotides read TGCAGCGTGGCAGGACCGACAGGAGCGAACTATGGCTACACCTTC.